Below are 2 T cell receptor beta chains sequenced from a single sample in a study of human T cells and chemical hapten exposure. The sample's time point: patch test 3, about 24 weeks after DPC sensitization. Treatment here: therapeutic diphenylcyclopropenone sensitization with weekly scalp DPC. Whole blood that had not been fractionated was the source of extracted total RNA. TCRdb reanalysed the RACE reads using MiXCR and keeps one entry per CDR3 protein. Of 35,000 to 45,000 distinct CDR3 sequences in the sample, roughly 13% were seen once. The sequencing here drew on whole blood, taken in connection with sensitization to the hapten diphenylcyclopropenone (DPC). The receptors originated from a woman in her thirties or forties with alopecia areata. Some clones in this sample may be carry-over from other donors' samples.

This clonotype has ten or more counts. J is TRBJ2-5 and V is TRBV23-1; D assignment may be TRBD1 or TRBD2 (6 bases each). TRBV23-1 is an open reading frame, and its role is uncertain. This CDR3 is 16 amino acids long. The V and J ends lost 4 bases and 5 bases respectively, with 20 bases between them. The CDR3 coding sequence is TGCGCCAGCAGTCTAGCCGCCCGGGGGCCCTTGGAGACCCAGTACTTC. Its protein product is CASSLAARGPLETQYF.

The chain is built from TRBV3-1 and TRBJ2-1; TRBD2 agrees at 8 bases. Looked up from germline, CDR1 is LGHDT and CDR2 is YNNKEL (reference sequence). V lost 0 bases and J lost 10; bases outside the gene matches: 8. This CDR3 region has 15 residues. The CDR3 protein is CASSQESAGVYEQFF. Here the CDR3 DNA reads TGTGCCAGCAGCCAAGAATCAGCGGGAGTTTACGAGCAGTTCTTC.